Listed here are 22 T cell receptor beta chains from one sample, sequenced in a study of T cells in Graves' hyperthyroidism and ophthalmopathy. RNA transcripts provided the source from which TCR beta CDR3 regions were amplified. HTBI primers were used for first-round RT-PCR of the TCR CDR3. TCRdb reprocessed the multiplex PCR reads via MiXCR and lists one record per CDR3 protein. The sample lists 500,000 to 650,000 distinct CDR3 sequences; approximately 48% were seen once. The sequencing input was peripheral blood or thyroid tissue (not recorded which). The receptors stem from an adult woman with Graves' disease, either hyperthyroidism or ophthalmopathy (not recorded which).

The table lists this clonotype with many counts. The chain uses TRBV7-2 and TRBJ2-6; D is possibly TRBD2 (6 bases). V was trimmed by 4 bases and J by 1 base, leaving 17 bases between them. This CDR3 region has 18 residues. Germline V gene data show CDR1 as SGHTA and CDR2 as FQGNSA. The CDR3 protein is CASSYNFGSQSGANVLTF. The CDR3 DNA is TGTGCCAGCAGCTATAATTTCGGGAGCCAGTCTGGGGCCAACGTCCTGACTTTC.

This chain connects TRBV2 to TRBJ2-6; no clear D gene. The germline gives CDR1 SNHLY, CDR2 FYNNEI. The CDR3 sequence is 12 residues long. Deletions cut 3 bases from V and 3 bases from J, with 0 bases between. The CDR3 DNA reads TGTGCCAGCAGTGATGGGGCCAACGTCCTGACTTTC. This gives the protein CASSDGANVLTF.

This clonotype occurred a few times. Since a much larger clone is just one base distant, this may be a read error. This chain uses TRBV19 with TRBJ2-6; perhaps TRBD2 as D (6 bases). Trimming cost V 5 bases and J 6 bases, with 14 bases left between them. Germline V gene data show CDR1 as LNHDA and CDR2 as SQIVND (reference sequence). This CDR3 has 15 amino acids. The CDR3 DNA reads TGTGCCAGTAGTTCTCAAGGGACTGAGGCCAACGTCCTGACTTTC. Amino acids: CASSSQGTEANVLTF.

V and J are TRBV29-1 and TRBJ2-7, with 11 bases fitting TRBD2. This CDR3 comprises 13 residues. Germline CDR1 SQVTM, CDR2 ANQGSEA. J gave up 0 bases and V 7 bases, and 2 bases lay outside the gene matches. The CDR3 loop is CSEGLADSYEQYF. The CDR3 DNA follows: TGCAGCGAGGGACTAGCGGACTCCTACGAGCAGTACTTC.

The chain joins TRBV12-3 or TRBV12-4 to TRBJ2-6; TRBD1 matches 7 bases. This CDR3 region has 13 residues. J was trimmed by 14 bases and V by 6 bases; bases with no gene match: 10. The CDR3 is CASSRVGGKLLTF. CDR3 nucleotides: TGTGCCAGCAGCCGAGTAGGGGGCAAGCTCCTGACTTTC.

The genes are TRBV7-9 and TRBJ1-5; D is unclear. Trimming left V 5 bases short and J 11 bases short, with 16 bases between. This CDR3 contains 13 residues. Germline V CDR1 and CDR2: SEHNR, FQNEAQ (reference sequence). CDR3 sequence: CASSTRYQETQHF. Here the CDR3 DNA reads TGTGCCAGCAGCACTCGGTACCAAGAGACCCAGCATTTT.

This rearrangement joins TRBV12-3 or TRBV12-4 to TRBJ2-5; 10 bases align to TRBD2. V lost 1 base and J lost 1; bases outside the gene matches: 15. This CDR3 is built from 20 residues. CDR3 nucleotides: TGTGCCAGCAGTTTAGTGGCAAGGGCTACTAGCGGGGACTTCCAAGAGACCCAGTACTTC. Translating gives CASSLVARATSGDFQETQYF.

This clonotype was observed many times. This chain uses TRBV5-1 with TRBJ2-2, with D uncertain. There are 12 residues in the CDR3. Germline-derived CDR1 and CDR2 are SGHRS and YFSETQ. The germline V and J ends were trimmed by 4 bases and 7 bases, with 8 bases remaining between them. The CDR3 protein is CASSTTIGELFF. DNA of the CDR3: TGCGCCAGCAGCACGACCATCGGGGAGCTGTTTTTT.

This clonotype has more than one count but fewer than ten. The CDR3 reads CAITSGVSSNSPLHF. Written as DNA, the CDR3 is TGTGCCATCACGTCAGGGGTATCCTCCAATTCACCCCTCCACTTT. This sequence joins TRBV10-3 and TRBJ1-6; D may be TRBD1 (6 bases). V lost 7 bases and J 7 bases, leaving 17 bases between the germline ends. Germline values: CDR1 ENHRY, CDR2 SYGVKD. This CDR3 is 15 amino acids long.

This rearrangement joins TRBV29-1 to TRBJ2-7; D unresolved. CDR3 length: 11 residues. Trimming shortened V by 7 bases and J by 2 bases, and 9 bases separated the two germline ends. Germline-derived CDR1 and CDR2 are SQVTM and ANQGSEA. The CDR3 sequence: CSGLSAYEQYF. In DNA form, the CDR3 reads TGCAGCGGGTTAAGTGCCTACGAGCAGTACTTC.

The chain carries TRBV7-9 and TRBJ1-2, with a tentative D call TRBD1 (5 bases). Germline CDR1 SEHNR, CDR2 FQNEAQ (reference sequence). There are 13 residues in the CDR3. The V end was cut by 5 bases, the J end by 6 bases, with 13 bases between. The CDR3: CASSQGGCDGYTF. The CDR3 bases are TGTGCCAGCAGCCAGGGAGGATGCGATGGCTACACCTTC.

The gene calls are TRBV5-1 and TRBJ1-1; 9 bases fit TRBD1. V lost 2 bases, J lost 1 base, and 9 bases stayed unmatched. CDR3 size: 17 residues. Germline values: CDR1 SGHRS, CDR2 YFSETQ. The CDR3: CASSFSPGQGTNTEAFF. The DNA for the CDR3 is TGCGCCAGCAGCTTTTCACCGGGACAGGGAACGAACACTGAAGCTTTCTTT.

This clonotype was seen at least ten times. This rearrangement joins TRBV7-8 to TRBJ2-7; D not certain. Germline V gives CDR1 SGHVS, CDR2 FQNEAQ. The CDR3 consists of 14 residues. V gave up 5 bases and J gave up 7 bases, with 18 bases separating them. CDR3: CASSPAGPDREQYF. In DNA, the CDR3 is TGTGCCAGCAGCCCCGCTGGACCTGATAGGGAGCAGTACTTC.

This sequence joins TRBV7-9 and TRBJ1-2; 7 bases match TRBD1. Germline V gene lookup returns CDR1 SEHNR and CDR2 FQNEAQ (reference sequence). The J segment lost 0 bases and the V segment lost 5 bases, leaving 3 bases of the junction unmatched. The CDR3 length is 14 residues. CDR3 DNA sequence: TGTGCCAGCAGCGCCGGACAGGCTAACTATGGCTACACCTTC. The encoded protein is CASSAGQANYGYTF.

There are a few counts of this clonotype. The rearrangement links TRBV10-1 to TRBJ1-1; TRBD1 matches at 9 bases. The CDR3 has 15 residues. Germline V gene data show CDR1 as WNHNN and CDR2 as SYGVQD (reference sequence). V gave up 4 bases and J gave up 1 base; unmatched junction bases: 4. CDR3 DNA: TGCGCCAGCAGTGGGGGACAGGGTACGAACACTGAAGCTTTCTTT. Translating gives CASSGGQGTNTEAFF.

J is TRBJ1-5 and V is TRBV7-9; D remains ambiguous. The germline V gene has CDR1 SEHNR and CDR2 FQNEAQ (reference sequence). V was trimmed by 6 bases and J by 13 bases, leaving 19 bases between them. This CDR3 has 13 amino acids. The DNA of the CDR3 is TGTGCCAGCAGTACTGGTAACTATCAACCTCAGCATTTT. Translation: CASSTGNYQPQHF.

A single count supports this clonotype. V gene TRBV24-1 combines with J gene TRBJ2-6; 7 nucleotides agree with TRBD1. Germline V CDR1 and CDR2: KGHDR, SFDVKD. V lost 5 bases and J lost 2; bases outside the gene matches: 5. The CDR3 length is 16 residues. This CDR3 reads CATSASDRAGANVLTF. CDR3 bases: TGTGCCACCAGTGCTTCAGACAGGGCTGGGGCCAACGTCCTGACTTTC.

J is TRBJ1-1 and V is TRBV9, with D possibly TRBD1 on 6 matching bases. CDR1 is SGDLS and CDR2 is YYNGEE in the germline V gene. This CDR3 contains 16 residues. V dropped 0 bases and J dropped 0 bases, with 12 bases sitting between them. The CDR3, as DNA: TGTGCCAGCAGCGTAGCCCCAGGGGACATGAACACTGAAGCTTTCTTT. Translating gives CASSVAPGDMNTEAFF.

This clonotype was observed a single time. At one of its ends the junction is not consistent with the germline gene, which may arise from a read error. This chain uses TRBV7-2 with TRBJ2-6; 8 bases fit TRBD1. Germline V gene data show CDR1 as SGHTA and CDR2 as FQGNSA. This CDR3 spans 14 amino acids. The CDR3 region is CASSLAQGANVPTF. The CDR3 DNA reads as TGTGCCAGCAGCTTAGCGCAGGGGGCCAACGTCCCGACTTTC.

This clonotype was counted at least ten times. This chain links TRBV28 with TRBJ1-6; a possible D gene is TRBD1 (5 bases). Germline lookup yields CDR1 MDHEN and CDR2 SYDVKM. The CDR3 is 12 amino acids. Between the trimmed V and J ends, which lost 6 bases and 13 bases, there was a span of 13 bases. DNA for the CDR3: TGTGCCAGCAGCCTCGACAGCGCGCCCCTCCACTTT. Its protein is CASSLDSAPLHF.

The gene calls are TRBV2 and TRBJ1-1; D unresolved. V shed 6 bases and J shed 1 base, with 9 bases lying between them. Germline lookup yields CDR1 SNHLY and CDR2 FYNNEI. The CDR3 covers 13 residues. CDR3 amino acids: CASSYNRNTEAFF. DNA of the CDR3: TGTGCCAGCAGCTATAATCGGAACACTGAAGCTTTCTTT.

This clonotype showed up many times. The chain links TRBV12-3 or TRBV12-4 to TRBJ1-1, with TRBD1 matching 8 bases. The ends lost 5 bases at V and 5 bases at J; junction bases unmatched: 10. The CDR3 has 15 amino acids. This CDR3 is CASSLGQGIRTEAFF. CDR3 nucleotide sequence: TGTGCCAGCAGTCTCGGACAGGGAATTCGGACTGAAGCTTTCTTT.